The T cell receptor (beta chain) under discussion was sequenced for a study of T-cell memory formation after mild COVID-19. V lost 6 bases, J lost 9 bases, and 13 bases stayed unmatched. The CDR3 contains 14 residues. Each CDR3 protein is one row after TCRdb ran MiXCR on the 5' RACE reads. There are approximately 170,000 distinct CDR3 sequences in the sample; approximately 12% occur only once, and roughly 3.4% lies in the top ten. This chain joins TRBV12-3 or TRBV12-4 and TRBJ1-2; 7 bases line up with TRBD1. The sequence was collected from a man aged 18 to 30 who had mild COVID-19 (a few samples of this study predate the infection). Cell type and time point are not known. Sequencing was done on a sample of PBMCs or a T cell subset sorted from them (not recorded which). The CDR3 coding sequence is TGTGCCAGCAGCCCTACCGGGACAGATAATCGCTACACCTTC. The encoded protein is CASSPTGTDNRYTF.